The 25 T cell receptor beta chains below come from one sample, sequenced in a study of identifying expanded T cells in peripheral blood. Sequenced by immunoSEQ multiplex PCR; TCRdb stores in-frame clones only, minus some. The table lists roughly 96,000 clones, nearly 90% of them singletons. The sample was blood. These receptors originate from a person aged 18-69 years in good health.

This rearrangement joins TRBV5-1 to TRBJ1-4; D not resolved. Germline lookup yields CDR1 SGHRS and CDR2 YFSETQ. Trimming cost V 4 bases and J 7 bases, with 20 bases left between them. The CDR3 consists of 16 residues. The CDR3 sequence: CASSPGLVGLGEKLFF. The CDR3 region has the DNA TGCGCCAGCAGCCCGGGATTAGTAGGACTAGGTGAAAAACTGTTTTTT. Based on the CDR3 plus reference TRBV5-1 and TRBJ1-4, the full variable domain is KAGVTQTPRYLIKTRGQQVTLSCSPISGHRSVSWYQQTPGQGLQFLFEYFSETQRNKGNFPGRFSGRQFSNSRSEMNVSTLELGDSALYLCASSPGLVGLGEKLFFGSGTQLSVL.

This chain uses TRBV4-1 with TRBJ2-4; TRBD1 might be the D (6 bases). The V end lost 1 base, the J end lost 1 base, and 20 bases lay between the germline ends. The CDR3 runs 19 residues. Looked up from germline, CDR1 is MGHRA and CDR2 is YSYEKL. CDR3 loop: CASSQAIRTGYVAKNIQYF. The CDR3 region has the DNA TGCGCCAGCAGCCAAGCAATTCGAACAGGGTACGTGGCCAAAAACATTCAGTACTTC.

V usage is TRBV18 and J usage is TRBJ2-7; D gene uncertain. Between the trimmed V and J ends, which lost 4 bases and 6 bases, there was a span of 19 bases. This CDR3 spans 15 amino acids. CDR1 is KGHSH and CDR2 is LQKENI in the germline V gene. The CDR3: CASSRTPRSLVEQYF. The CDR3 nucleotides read TGTGCCAGCTCACGGACCCCCCGTTCTCTGGTCGAGCAGTACTTC.

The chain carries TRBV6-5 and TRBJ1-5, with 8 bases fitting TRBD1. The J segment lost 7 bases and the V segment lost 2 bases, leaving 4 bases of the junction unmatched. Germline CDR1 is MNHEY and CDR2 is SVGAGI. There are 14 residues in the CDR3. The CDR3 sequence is CASSYTGGRQPQHF. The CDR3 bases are TGTGCCAGCAGTTACACAGGGGGGAGGCAGCCCCAGCATTTT.

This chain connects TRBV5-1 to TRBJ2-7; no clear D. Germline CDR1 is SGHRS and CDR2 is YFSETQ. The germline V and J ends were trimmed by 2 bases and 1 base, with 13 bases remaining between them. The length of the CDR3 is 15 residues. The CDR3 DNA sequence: TGCGCCAGCAGCTTCGGTGGCGCTAAGTCCTACGAGCAGTACTTC. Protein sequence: CASSFGGAKSYEQYF. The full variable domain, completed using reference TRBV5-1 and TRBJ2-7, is KAGVTQTPRYLIKTRGQQVTLSCSPISGHRSVSWYQQTPGQGLQFLFEYFSETQRNKGNFPGRFSGRQFSNSRSEMNVSTLELGDSALYLCASSFGGAKSYEQYFGPGTRLTVT.

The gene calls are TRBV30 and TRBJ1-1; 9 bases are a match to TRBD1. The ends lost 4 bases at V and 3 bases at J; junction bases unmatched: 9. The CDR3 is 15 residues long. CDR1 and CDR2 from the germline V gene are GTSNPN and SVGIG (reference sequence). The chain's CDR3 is CAWNVGTGLHTEAFF. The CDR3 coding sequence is TGTGCCTGGAATGTGGGGACAGGGCTCCACACTGAAGCTTTCTTT.

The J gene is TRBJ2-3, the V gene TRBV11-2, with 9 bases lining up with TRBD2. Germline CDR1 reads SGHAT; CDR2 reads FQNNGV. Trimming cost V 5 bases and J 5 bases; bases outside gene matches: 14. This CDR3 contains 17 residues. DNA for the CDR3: TGTGCCAGCAGCAGAAGAGGGCGGGGGGGCCAACAAGATACGCAGTATTTT. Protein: CASSRRGRGGQQDTQYF.

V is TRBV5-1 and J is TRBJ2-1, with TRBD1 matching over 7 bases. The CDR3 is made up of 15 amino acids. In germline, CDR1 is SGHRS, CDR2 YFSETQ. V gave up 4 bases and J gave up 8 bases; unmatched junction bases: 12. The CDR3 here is CASSPDRAYNDEQFF. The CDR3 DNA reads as TGCGCCAGCAGCCCAGACAGGGCCTATAACGATGAGCAGTTCTTC.

CDR3 sequence reads: CASSQGGASSGQETQYF. CDR3 nucleotide sequence: TGCGCCAGCAGCCAAGGAGGAGCAAGTAGCGGTCAAGAGACCCAGTACTTC. This chain links TRBV4-1 with TRBJ2-5; maybe TRBD2 (6 bases). This CDR3 contains 17 residues. Germline V gene sequence: CDR1 MGHRA, CDR2 YSYEKL. The ends were cut back, 1 base at V and 2 bases at J, with 17 bases in the middle.

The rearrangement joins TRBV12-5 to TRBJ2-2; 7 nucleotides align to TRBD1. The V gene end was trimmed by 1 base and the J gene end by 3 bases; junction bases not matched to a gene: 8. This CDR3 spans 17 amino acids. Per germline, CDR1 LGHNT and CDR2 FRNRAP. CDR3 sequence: CASGLAVQGGDTGELFF. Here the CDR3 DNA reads TGTGCTAGTGGTTTGGCGGTTCAAGGGGGCGACACCGGGGAGCTGTTTTTT.

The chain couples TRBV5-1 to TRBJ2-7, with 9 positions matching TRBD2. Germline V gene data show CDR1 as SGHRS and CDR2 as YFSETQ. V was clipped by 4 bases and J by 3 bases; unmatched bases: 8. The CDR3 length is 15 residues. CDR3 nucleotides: TGCGCCAGCAGCCTGGTGACTAGCGGTCTCTACGAGCAGTACTTC. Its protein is CASSLVTSGLYEQYF.

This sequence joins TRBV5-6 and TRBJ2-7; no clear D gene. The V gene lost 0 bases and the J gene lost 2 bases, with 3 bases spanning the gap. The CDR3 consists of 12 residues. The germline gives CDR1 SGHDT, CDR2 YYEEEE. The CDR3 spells CASSLATYEQYF. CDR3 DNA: TGTGCCAGCAGCTTGGCTACCTACGAGCAGTACTTC.

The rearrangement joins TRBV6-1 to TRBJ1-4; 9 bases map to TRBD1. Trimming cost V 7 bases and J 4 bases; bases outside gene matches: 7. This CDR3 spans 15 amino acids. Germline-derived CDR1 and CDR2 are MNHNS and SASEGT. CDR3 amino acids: CASTPRTGVNEKLFF. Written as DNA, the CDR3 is TGTGCCAGCACACCTAGGACAGGGGTTAATGAAAAACTGTTTTTT.

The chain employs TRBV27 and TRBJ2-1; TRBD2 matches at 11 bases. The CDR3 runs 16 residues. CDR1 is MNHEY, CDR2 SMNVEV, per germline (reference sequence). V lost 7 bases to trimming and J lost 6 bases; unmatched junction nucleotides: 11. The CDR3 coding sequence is TGTGCCAGCAAATGGGATAGCGGGAGGGCCCGCAATGAGCAGTTCTTC. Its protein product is CASKWDSGRARNEQFF.

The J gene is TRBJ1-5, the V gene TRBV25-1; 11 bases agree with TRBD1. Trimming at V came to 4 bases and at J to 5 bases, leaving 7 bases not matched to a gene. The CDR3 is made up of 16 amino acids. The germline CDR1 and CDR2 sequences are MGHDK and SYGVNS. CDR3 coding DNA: TGTGCCAGCAGTGCCTCCCGGGACAGGGGGTATCAGCCCCAGCATTTT. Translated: CASSASRDRGYQPQHF.

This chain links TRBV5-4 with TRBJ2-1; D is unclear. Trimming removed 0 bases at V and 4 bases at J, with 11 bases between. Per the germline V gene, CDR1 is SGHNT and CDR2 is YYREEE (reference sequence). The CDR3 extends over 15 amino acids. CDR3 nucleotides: TGTGCCAGCAGCTTGGACCTAACACAATACAATGAGCAGTTCTTC. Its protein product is CASSLDLTQYNEQFF.

For the CDR3, the DNA is TGTGCCAGCAGCCGGGGACAGGGCTCCGGAAACACCATATATTTT. This gives the protein CASSRGQGSGNTIYF. The chain carries TRBV7-2 and TRBJ1-3; 9 bases map to TRBD1. The germline V gene has CDR1 SGHTA and CDR2 FQGNSA. The V gene end was trimmed by 5 bases and the J gene end by 4 bases; junction bases not matched to a gene: 6. The CDR3 totals 15 residues.

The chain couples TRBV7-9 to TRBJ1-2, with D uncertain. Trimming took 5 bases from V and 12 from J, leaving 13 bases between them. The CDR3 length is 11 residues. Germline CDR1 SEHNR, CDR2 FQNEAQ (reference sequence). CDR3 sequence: CASSLAGGNTF. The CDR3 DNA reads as TGTGCCAGCAGCCTCGCGGGAGGGAACACCTTC.

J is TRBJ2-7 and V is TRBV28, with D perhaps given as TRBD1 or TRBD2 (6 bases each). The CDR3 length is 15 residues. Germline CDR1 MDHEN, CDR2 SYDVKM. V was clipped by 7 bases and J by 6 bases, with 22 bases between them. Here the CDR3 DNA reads TGTGCCAGCACCTCAACGGGGGCGGGCCAGCGCGAGCAGTACTTC. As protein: CASTSTGAGQREQYF.

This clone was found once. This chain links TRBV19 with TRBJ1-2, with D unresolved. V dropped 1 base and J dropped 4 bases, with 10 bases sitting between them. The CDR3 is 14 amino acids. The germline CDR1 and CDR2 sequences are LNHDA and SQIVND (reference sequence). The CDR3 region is CASSIVTYSYGYTF. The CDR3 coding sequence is TGTGCCAGTAGTATAGTGACCTACAGCTATGGCTACACCTTC.

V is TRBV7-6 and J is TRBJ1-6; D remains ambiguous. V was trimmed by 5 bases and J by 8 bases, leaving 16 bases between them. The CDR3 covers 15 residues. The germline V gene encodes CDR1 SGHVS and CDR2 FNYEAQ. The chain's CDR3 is CASSRGGRADSPLHF. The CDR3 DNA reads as TGTGCCAGCAGCCGCGGTGGGAGGGCGGATTCACCCCTCCACTTT.

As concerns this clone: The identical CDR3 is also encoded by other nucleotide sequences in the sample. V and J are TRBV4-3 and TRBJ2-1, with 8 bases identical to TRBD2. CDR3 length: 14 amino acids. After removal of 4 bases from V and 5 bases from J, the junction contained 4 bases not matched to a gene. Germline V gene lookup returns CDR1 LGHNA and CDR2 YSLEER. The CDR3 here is CASSLWTSHNEQFF. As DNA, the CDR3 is TGCGCCAGCAGCCTTTGGACTAGCCACAATGAGCAGTTCTTC.

The CDR3 bases are TGTGCCAGCAGTCGGAGGGCGAACACCGGGGAGCTGTTTTTT. Translation gives CASSRRANTGELFF. The chain combines TRBV6-5 with TRBJ2-2; tentatively, D is TRBD2 (6 bases). Germline values: CDR1 MNHEY, CDR2 SVGAGI. The CDR3 is 14 residues long. The ends were cut back, 5 bases at V and 0 bases at J, with 7 bases in the middle.

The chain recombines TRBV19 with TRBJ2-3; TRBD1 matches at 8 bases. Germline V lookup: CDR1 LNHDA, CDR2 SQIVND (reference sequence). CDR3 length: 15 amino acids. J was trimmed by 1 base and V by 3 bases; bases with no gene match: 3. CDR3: CASSIRQGRTDTQYF. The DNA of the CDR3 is TGTGCCAGTAGTATTCGACAGGGGCGCACAGATACGCAGTATTTT.

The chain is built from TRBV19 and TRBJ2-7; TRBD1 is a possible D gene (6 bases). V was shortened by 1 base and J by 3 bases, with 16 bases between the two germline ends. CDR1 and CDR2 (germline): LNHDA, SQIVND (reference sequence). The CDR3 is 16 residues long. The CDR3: CASSIGGTGTFYEQYF. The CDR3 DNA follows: TGTGCCAGTAGTATAGGTGGAACAGGGACCTTCTACGAGCAGTACTTC.